This T cell receptor (beta chain) emerged from a study of T cell responses to AZD1222 COVID-19 vaccine. Timing groups of about 4 and about 12 weeks for second doses were pooled. Study-wide results and caveats: Donors skewed white British and female; clonal diversity was possibly underestimated. Reportedly, close to half of spike-specific TCRs are directed against unmutated variant regions.

Data came from immunoSEQ multiplex PCR; TCRdb stores just in-frame clones and leaves some out. This sample has around 200,000 clones; more than 70% occur once, and the top ten carry roughly 27%. With regard to this clone: The antigen is not known.

The CDR3 is 15 amino acids. V dropped 3 bases and J dropped 6 bases, with 15 bases sitting between them. Germline V CDR1 and CDR2: LNHDA, SQIVND (reference sequence). This specimen was peripheral blood, taken 28 days after the second AZD1222 dose. The sequence was obtained from an adult who received the AZD1222 COVID-19 vaccine. The genes are TRBV19 and TRBJ2-1, with a possible D match to TRBD1 (8 bases). The CDR3 DNA sequence: TGTGCCAGTAGTATCACGGACAGGGAGGGCAATGAGCAGTTCTTC. It is translated as CASSITDREGNEQFF.